This TCR beta chain was captured by sequencing in a study of cytomegalovirus exposure and HLA in healthy donors. Study-wide findings and caveats: A few V segments could not be told apart, such as TRBV6-2 and TRBV6-3, and were left out.

This CDR3 has 12 residues. Trimming stripped 5 bases from V and 10 bases from J, with 12 bases between. Looked up from germline, CDR1 is SGHAT and CDR2 is FQNNGV. Notes on this clone: Its specificity is not known.

Primers for the PCR totalled 60 Vbeta and 13 Jbeta. The data were produced by immunoSEQ multiplex PCR, yet TCRdb's version contains in-frame clones alone and is incomplete. Here the sample spans about 160,000 clones, roughly three quarters being singletons. The specimen was PBMCs. The clonotype was recovered from a man younger than 35 in good health and CMV-seropositive. V gene TRBV11-2 combines with J gene TRBJ2-1, with D possibly TRBD2 on 5 matching bases. CDR3 amino acids: CASSRPSGEQFF. The CDR3 coding sequence is TGTGCCAGCAGCCGTCCCTCGGGGGAGCAGTTCTTC.